Below are 24 T cell receptor beta chains sequenced from a single sample in a study of graft-versus-host responses after intestinal transplantation. The repertoire was sequenced with immunoSEQ multiplex PCR; TCRdb's copy has only in-frame clones and lacks some. The table lists about 29,000 clones, 70% to 90% of them singletons. Sequencing used PBMCs, obtained about 460 days after intestinal transplantation. The receptors were gathered from a human patient who received an intestinal transplant, so some T cells may come from the graft donor.

The chain has TRBV5-4 and TRBJ2-5; the D is unclear. In germline, CDR1 is SGHNT, CDR2 YYREEE (reference sequence). This CDR3 is 13 amino acids long. V lost 5 bases, J lost 1 base, and 9 bases lay in between. The CDR3 is CASSGPVQETQYF. CDR3 bases: TGTGCCAGCAGTGGCCCAGTCCAAGAGACCCAGTACTTC.

The J gene is TRBJ1-3, the V gene TRBV30, with D hard to call. Germline V CDR1 and CDR2: GTSNPN, SVGIG (reference sequence). Trimming took off 2 bases at V and 0 bases at J, with 8 bases between the two ends. This CDR3 is 14 amino acids long. CDR3 region: CAWSMPGSGNTIYF. DNA of the CDR3: TGTGCCTGGAGTATGCCTGGCTCTGGAAACACCATATATTTT.

The V and J genes are TRBV4-1 and TRBJ1-4; no firm D call. CDR3 size: 15 residues. The germline V gene has CDR1 MGHRA and CDR2 YSYEKL. V was clipped by 0 bases and J by 3 bases, with 8 bases between them. The CDR3 region is CASSQDPRPNEKLFF. In DNA, the CDR3 is TGCGCCAGCAGCCAAGATCCCCGTCCTAATGAAAAACTGTTTTTT.

This chain joins TRBV7-9 and TRBJ2-1, with TRBD1 identical over 9 bases. The length of the CDR3 is 15 residues. Germline V gene data show CDR1 as SEHNR and CDR2 as FQNEAQ (reference sequence). Trimming cost V 1 base and J 8 bases; bases outside gene matches: 6. CDR3 sequence: CASSLGTGVVDEQFF. As DNA, the CDR3 is TGTGCCAGCAGCTTAGGGACAGGGGTAGTGGATGAGCAGTTCTTC.

This chain uses TRBV6-6 with TRBJ1-1, with D possibly TRBD1 on 5 matching bases. V lost 3 bases, J lost 3 bases, and 14 bases lay in between. Germline CDR1 MNHNY, CDR2 SVGAGI (reference sequence). This CDR3 spans 15 amino acids. The CDR3 region has the DNA TGTGCCAGCAGTTATCCCAGGGCGCTGGACACTGAAGCTTTCTTT. Its protein product is CASSYPRALDTEAFF.

V gene TRBV5-6 combines with J gene TRBJ1-6, with a weak D call TRBD1 (6 bases). Trimming cost V 2 bases and J 2 bases, with 11 bases left between them. The CDR3 loop spans 16 amino acids. The germline V gene encodes CDR1 SGHDT and CDR2 YYEEEE. The CDR3 here is CASSLMGAAYNSPLHF. The DNA for the CDR3 is TGTGCCAGCAGCTTAATGGGGGCAGCCTATAATTCACCCCTCCACTTT.

The CDR3 DNA reads TGTGCCAGCAGCCCACTACCGGGGTTAGGGGGTCGAATGGAGACCCAGTACTTC. Translated, it gives CASSPLPGLGGRMETQYF. The genes are TRBV5-4 and TRBJ2-5, with D perhaps matching TRBD1 (6 bases). Germline V lookup: CDR1 SGHNT, CDR2 YYREEE (reference sequence). V lost 4 bases to trimming and J lost 5 bases, with 27 bases between them. This CDR3 has 18 amino acids.

In its sample, this clone was seen a few times. The chain links TRBV2 to TRBJ2-7, with D unclear. Trimming took off 8 bases at V and 0 bases at J, with 17 bases between the two ends. This CDR3 has 15 residues. CDR1 and CDR2 from the germline V gene are SNHLY and FYNNEI. CDR3 nucleotides: TGTGCCAGCGGCCTAAAAAGGGCTCCCTCCTACGAGCAGTACTTC. Translation: CASGLKRAPSYEQYF.

The chain uses TRBV5-1 and TRBJ2-1; TRBD2 matches at 8 bases. The CDR3 is 17 residues long. Germline V lookup: CDR1 SGHRS, CDR2 YFSETQ. J gave up 6 bases and V 1 base, and 12 bases lay outside the gene matches. The CDR3 here is CASSLLTGTRFGNEQFF. For the CDR3, the DNA is TGCGCCAGCAGCTTGTTGACCGGGACTAGGTTTGGCAATGAGCAGTTCTTC.

The rearrangement links TRBV7-9 to TRBJ2-7; D unclear. The V gene's germline CDR1 is SEHNR and CDR2 FQNEAQ (reference sequence). The CDR3 has 14 amino acids. The V end was cut by 5 bases, the J end by 3 bases, with 14 bases between. The CDR3 coding sequence is TGTGCCAGCAGCCCTCCGCGGTGGGACTACGAGCAGTACTTC. This sequence encodes CASSPPRWDYEQYF.

Remarks on this clone: A read error may account for a junction end that differs from germline. The chain joins TRBV27 to TRBJ1-2; 8 bases match TRBD1. The V gene's germline CDR1 is MNHEY and CDR2 SMNVEV (reference sequence). This CDR3 is built from 11 residues. For the CDR3, the DNA is TGTGCCAGCAGCCTTACTGGGACAGGTTGTTTC. Residues: CASSLTGTGCF.

This chain links TRBV4-1 with TRBJ2-3; weak D call: TRBD2 (6 bases). In germline, CDR1 is MGHRA, CDR2 YSYEKL. This CDR3 spans 15 amino acids. Trimming stripped 4 bases from V and 1 base from J, with 12 bases between. The CDR3 spells CASSPGVSGTDTQYF. The CDR3 DNA reads as TGCGCCAGCAGCCCGGGGGTTTCTGGCACAGATACGCAGTATTTT.

The V call is TRBV15, the J call TRBJ2-7; no reliable D call. The V gene lost 0 bases and the J gene lost 2 bases, with 8 bases spanning the gap. The CDR3 loop spans 14 amino acids. The germline CDR1 and CDR2 sequences are LNHNV and YYDKDF (reference sequence). The CDR3 loop reads CATSRDRPAYEQYF. The DNA of the CDR3 is TGTGCCACCAGCAGAGATCGGCCAGCCTACGAGCAGTACTTC.

V is TRBV4-3 and J is TRBJ2-5; the D is unclear. The germline CDR1 and CDR2 sequences are LGHNA and YSLEER. The CDR3 is made up of 13 amino acids. Trimming stripped 1 base from V and 2 bases from J, with 5 bases between. CDR3 amino acids: CASSQGRQETQYF. The CDR3 nucleotides read TGCGCCAGCAGCCAAGGGAGACAAGAGACCCAGTACTTC.

CDR3 amino acids: CASSNSALGTQYF. The CDR3 DNA reads as TGTGCCAGCAGTAACAGTGCCTTGGGGACCCAGTACTTC. The chain combines TRBV27 with TRBJ2-5; no definite D call. Trimming took off 5 bases at V and 7 bases at J, with 14 bases between the two ends. Germline CDR1 and CDR2: MNHEY and SMNVEV (reference sequence). The CDR3 runs to 13 residues.

The chain uses TRBV18 and TRBJ2-2, with D uncertain. V lost 3 bases, J lost 2 bases, and 4 bases lay in between. The CDR3 has 13 amino acids. Germline V gene data show CDR1 as KGHSH and CDR2 as LQKENI. The CDR3 DNA reads TGTGCCAGCTCACCGCCCAACACCGGGGAGCTGTTTTTT. Translated: CASSPPNTGELFF.

The chain recombines TRBV28 with TRBJ2-7, with TRBD1 as a possible D gene (5 bases). CDR3 length equals 16 residues. V was clipped by 6 bases and J by 3 bases, with 21 bases between them. CDR1 is MDHEN and CDR2 is SYDVKM in the germline V gene. The CDR3 DNA reads as TGTGCCAGCAGCTCCCCCCGTCAGGGCTGGGGCTACGAGCAGTACTTC. This encodes CASSSPRQGWGYEQYF.

The CDR3 protein is CASSATGGSNQPQHF. The CDR3 DNA follows: TGTGCCAGTAGTGCCACAGGGGGGAGCAATCAGCCCCAGCATTTT. V gene TRBV19 combines with J gene TRBJ1-5, with 8 nucleotides matching TRBD1. CDR1 is LNHDA and CDR2 is SQIVND in the germline V gene (reference sequence). CDR3 length: 15 residues. V was pared by 5 bases and J by 1 base, with 4 bases of the junction left unmatched.

V gene TRBV5-1 combines with J gene TRBJ1-1; tentative D call: TRBD1 (6 bases). CDR3 length: 14 amino acids. V lost 4 bases to trimming and J lost 7 bases, with 17 bases between them. Germline CDR1 and CDR2: SGHRS and YFSETQ. The CDR3 here is CASSRTSGTIEAFF. In DNA, the CDR3 is TGCGCCAGCAGCCGGACGTCGGGGACAATTGAAGCTTTCTTT.

The chain links TRBV4-1 to TRBJ1-1, with unresolved D. The CDR3 has 14 amino acids. Germline V gene data show CDR1 as MGHRA and CDR2 as YSYEKL. V gave up 2 bases and J gave up 1 base, with 8 bases separating them. The DNA of the CDR3 is TGCGCCAGCAGCCAACTTGATAGGAACACTGAAGCTTTCTTT. Translation: CASSQLDRNTEAFF.

The genes are TRBV7-9 and TRBJ2-1; D gene uncertain. Germline CDR1 is SEHNR and CDR2 is FQNEAQ (reference sequence). CDR3 length: 15 amino acids. With 1 base removed from V and 0 bases from J, the gap between germline ends came to 7 bases. This CDR3 is CASSLGDPSYNEQFF. DNA of the CDR3: TGTGCCAGCAGCTTAGGCGATCCCTCCTACAATGAGCAGTTCTTC.

CDR3 region: CASSSLAGVVNEQFF. The CDR3 DNA is TGTGCCAGCAGCTCCCTAGCGGGAGTCGTCAATGAGCAGTTCTTC. The genes are TRBV5-4 and TRBJ2-1, with 10 positions matching TRBD2. The CDR3 sequence is 15 residues long. Per the germline V gene, CDR1 is SGHNT and CDR2 is YYREEE (reference sequence). The ends lost 3 bases at V and 6 bases at J; junction bases unmatched: 6.

V usage is TRBV4-3 and J usage is TRBJ2-1; maybe TRBD1 (7 bases). Germline V gene sequence: CDR1 LGHNA, CDR2 YSLEER. Trimming stripped 0 bases from V and 5 bases from J, with 11 bases between. The CDR3 spans 15 residues. The CDR3 sequence is CASSQDQGGHNEQFF. Here the CDR3 DNA reads TGCGCCAGCAGCCAAGATCAGGGGGGCCACAATGAGCAGTTCTTC.

The chain carries TRBV11-2 and TRBJ2-3, with TRBD2 matching over 7 bases. J lost 4 bases, V lost 4 bases, and 14 bases had no gene match. CDR1 SGHAT and CDR2 FQNNGV come from the germline V gene. This CDR3 is 17 amino acids long. The CDR3 sequence is CASSSSGIQRDSDTQYF. In DNA, the CDR3 is TGTGCCAGCAGCTCATCAGGGATCCAGCGGGATTCAGATACGCAGTATTTT. Full variable domain (rest looked up from reference TRBV11-2 and TRBJ2-3): EAGVAQSPRYKIIEKRQSVAFWCNPISGHATLYWYQQILGQGPKLLIQFQNNGVVDDSQLPKDRFSAERLKGVDSTLKIQPAKLEDSAVYLCASSSSGIQRDSDTQYFGPGTRLTVL.